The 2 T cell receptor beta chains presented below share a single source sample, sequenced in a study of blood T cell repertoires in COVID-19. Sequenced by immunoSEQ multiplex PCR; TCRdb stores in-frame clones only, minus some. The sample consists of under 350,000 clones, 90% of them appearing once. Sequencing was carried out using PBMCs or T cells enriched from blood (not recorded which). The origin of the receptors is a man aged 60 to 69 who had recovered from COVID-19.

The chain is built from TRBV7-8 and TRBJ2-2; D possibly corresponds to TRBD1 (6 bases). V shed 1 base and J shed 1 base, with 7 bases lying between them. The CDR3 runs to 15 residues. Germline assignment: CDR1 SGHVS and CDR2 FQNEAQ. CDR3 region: CASSLGRGNTGELFF. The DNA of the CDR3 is TGTGCCAGCAGCTTAGGCAGGGGGAACACCGGGGAGCTGTTTTTT. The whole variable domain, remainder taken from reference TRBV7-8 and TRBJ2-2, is GAGVSQSPRYKVAKRGQDVALRCDPISGHVSLFWYQQALGQGPEFLTYFQNEAQLDKSGLPSDRFFAERPEGSVSTLKIQRTQQEDSAVYLCASSLGRGNTGELFFGEGSRLTVL.

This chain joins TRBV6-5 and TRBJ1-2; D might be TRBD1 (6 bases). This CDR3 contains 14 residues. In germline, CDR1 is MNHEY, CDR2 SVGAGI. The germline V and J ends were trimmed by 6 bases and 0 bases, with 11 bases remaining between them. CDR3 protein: CASSLQGPNYGYTF. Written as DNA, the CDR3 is TGTGCCAGCAGCCTACAGGGCCCTAACTATGGCTACACCTTC.